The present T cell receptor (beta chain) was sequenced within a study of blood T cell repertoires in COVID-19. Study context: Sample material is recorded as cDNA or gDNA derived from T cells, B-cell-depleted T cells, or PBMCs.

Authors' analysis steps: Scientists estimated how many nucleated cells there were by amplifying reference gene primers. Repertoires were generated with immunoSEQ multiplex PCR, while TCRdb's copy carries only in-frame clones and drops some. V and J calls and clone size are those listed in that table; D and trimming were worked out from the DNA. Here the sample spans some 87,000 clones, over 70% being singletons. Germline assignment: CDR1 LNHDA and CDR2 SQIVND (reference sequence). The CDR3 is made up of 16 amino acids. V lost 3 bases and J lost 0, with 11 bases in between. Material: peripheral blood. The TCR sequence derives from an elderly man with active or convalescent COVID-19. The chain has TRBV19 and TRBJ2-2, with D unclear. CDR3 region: CASSIFVGANTGELFF. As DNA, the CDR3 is TGTGCCAGTAGTATTTTCGTGGGCGCGAACACCGGGGAGCTGTTTTTT.